This T cell receptor beta chain was observed in a study of response to subunit inactivated influenza vaccine. Study-wide findings and caveats: That few new T cells are recruited by each seasonal influenza vaccination was the authors' suggestion.

On this clonotype: Antigen specificity is unknown.

TCRdb re-derived calls from the RT-PCR reads in MiXCR, one entry per CDR3 protein. The sample yields hundreds of thousands of distinct CDR3 sequences, around 20% seen once. The CDR3 totals 17 residues. CDR1 and CDR2 (germline): SGHVS, FNYEAQ. V lost 2 bases and J lost 4; bases outside the gene matches: 6. The chain has TRBV7-6 and TRBJ2-3, with 13 nucleotides matching TRBD2. This clonotype originated in a man in his forties or fifties who received an inactivated influenza vaccine. Here the sequenced sample was PBMCs from blood, taken around 5 days after vaccination. The CDR3 DNA follows: TGTGCCAGCAGCTTACAACTAGCGGGGGGGCGGGCAGATACGCAGTATTTT. It translates to CASSLQLAGGRADTQYF.